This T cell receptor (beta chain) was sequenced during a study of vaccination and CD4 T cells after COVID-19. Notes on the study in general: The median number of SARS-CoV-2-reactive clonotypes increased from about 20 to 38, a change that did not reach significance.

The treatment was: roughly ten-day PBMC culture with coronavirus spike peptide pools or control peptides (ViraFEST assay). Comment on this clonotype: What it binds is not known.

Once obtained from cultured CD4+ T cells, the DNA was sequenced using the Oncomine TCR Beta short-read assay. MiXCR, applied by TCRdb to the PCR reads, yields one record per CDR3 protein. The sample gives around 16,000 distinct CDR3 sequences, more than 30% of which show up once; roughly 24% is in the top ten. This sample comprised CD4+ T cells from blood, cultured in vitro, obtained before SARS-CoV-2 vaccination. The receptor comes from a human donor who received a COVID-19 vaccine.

The CDR3 DNA sequence: TGTGCCAGCAGTTTGACTACAGGCCAAGAGACCCAGTACTTC. It translates to CASSLTTGQETQYF. The V call is TRBV2, the J call TRBJ2-5; D is perhaps TRBD1 or TRBD2 (5 bases each). CDR3 length equals 14 residues. Germline CDR1 is SNHLY and CDR2 is FYNNEI. Trimming took off 5 bases at V and 1 base at J, with 11 bases between the two ends. The entire variable domain, with the rest obtained from reference TRBV2 and TRBJ2-5, is as follows: EPEVTQTPSHQVTQMGQEVILRCVPISNHLYFYWYRQILGQKVEFLVSFYNNEISEKSEIFDDQFSVERPDGSNFTLKIRSTKLEDSAMYFCASSLTTGQETQYFGPGTRLLVL.